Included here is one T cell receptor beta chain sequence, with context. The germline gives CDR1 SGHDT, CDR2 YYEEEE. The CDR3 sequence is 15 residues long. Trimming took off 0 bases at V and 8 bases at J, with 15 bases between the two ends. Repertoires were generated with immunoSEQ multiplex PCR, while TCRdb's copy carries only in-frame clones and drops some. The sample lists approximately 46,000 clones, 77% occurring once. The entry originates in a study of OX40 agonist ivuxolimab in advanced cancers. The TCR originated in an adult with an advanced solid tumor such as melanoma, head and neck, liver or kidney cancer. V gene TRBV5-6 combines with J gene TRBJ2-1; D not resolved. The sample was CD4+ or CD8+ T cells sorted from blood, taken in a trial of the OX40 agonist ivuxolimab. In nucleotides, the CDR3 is TGTGCCAGCAGCTTGGGCGCCACTTTTGACTATGAGCAGTTCTTC. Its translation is CASSLGATFDYEQFF.